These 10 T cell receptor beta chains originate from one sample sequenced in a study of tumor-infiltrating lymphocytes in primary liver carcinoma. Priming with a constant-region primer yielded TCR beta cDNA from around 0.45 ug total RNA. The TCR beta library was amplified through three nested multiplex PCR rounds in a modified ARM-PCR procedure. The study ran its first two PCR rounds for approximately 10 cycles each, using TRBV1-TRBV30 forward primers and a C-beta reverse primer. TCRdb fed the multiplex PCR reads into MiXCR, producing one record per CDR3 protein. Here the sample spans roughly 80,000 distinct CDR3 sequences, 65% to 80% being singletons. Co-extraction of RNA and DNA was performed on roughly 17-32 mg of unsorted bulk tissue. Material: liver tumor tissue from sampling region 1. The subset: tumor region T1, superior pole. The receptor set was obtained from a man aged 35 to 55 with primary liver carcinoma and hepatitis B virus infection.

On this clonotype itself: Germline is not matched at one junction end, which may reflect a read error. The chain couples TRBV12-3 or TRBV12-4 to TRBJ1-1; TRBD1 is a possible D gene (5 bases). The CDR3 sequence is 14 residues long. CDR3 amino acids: CASSQNSRGTETFF. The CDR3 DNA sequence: TGTGCCAGCAGTCAAAATTCACGGGGGACTGAAACTTTCTTT.

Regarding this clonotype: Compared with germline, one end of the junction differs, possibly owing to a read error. Here the CDR3 reads CPSRDRGRNTDTQYF. For the CDR3, the DNA is TGTCCCAGCAGAGACAGGGGCCGTAACACGGATACGCAGTATTTT. The chain combines TRBV6-1 with TRBJ2-3, with 8 bases fitting TRBD1. This CDR3 spans 15 amino acids. Germline assignment: CDR1 MNHNS and CDR2 SASEGT.

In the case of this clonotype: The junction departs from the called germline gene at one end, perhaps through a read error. The chain's CDR3 is CAISDGAGGETKYF. CDR3 in DNA: TGTGCCATCAGTGACGGAGCGGGAGGGGAGACCAAGTACTTC. The rearrangement joins TRBV10-3 to TRBJ2-5; 10 nucleotides agree with TRBD2. The CDR3 length is 14 residues. Germline V gene sequence: CDR1 ENHRY, CDR2 SYGVKD.

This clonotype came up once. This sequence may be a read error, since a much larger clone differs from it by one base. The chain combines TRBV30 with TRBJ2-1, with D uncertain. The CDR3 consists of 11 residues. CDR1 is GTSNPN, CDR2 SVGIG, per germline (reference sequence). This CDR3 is CAWSSCNEQFF. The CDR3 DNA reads TGTGCCTGGAGCTCCTGCAATGAGCAGTTCTTC.

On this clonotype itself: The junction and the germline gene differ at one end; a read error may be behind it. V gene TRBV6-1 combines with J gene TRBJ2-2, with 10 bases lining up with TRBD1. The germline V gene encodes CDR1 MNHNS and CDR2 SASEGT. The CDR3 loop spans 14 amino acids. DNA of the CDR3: TGTGCCAGCATCGGACAGGGGGACACCGGGGAGCTGTGTTTT. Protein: CASIGQGDTGELCF.

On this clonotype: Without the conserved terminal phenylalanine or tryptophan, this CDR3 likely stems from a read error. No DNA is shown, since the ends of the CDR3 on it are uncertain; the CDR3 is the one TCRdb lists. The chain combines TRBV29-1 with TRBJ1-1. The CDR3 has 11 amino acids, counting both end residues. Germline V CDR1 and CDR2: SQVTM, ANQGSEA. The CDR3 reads CSVSLNTEVFY.

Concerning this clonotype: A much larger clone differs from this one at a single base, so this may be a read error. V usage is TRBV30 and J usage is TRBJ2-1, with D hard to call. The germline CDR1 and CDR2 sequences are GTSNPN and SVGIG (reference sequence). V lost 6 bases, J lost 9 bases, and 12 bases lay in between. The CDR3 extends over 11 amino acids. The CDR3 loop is CACSSPSEQFF. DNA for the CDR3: TGTGCCTGTAGTTCCCCGAGTGAGCAGTTCTTC.

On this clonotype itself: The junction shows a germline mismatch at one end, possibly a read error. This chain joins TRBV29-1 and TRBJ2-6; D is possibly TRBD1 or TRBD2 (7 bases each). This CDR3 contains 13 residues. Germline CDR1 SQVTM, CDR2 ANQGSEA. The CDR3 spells CGVMTGRANILTF. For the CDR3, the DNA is TGTGGCGTGATGACAGGGAGGGCCAACATCCTGACTTTC. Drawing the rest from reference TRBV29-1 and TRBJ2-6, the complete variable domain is SAVISQKPSRDICQRGTSLTIQCQVDSQVTMMFWYRQQPGQSLTLIATANQGSEATYESGFVIDKFPISRPNLTFSTLTVSNMSPEDSSIYLCGVMTGRANILTFGAGSRLTVL.

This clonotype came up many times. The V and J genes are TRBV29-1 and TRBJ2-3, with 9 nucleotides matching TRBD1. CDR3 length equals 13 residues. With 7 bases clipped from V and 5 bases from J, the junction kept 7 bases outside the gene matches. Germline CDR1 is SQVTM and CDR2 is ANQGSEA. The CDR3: CSAGQGKRDTQYF. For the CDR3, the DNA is TGCAGCGCGGGACAGGGAAAGAGAGATACGCAGTATTTT.

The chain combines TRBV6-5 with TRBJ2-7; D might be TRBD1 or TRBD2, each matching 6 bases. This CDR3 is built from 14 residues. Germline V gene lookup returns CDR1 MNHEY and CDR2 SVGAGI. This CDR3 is CVNRETRAGYEQYF. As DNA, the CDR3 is TGTGTCAACAGGGAGACTAGAGCGGGTTACGAGCAGTACTTC.